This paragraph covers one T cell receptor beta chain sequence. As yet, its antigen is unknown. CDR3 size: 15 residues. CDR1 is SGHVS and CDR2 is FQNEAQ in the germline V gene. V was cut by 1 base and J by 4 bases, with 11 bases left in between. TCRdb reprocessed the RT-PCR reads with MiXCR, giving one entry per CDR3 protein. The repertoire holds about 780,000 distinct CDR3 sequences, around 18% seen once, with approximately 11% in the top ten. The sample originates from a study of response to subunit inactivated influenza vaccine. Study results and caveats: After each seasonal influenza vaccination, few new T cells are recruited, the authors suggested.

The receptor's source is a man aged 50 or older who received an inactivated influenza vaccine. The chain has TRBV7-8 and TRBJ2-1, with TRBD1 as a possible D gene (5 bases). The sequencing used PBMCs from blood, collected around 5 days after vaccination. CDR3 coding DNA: TGTGCCAGCAGCTTAGTCGCGGCAGGGTACAATGAGCAGTTCTTC. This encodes CASSLVAAGYNEQFF.